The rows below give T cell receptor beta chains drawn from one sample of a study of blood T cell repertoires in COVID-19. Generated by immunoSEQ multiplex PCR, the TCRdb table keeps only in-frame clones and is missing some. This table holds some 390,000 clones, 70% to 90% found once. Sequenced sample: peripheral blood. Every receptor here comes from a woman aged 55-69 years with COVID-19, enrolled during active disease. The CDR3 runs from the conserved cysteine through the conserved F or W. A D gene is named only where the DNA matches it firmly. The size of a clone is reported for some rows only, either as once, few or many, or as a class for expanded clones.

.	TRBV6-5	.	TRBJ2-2	TGTGCCAGCAGCCGGAGCGGGTCCTTCACCGGGGAGCTGTTTTTT	CASSRSGSFTGELFF
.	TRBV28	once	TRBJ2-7	TGTGCCAGCAGTTTACCGCACGCCTCGGACGAGCAGTACTTC	CASSLPHASDEQYF
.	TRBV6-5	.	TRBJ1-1	TGTGCCAGCAGTTGGACTCAGAACACTGAAGCTTTCTTT	CASSWTQNTEAFF
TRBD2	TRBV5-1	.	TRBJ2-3	TGCGCCAGCAACCCTAGCGGGGGGGTCCAGGGTACGCAGTATTTT	CASNPSGGVQGTQYF
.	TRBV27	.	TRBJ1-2	TGTGCCAGCTCTACCCGACAGGCACATAACTATGGCTACACCTTC	CASSTRQAHNYGYTF
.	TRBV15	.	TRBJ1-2	TGTGCCACCAGCAGAGACAGTGAGGCTGGCTACACCTTC	CATSRDSEAGYTF
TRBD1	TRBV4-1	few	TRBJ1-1	TGCGCCAGCAGCCCCCGGGACAGGGGATCAGCTTTCTTT	CASSPRDRGSAFF
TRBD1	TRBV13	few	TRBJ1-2	TGTGCCAGCAGCTTAAGCCAGGGGGCCGGCTACACCTTC	CASSLSQGAGYTF
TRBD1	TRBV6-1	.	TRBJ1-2	TGTGCCAGCAGTGAAATCCCGGGACAGGGCGGAGTGCGTGGCTACACCTTC	CASSEIPGQGGVRGYTF
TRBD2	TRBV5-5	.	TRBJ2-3	TGTGCCAGCAGCTTGGTAATAGCGGGGGGACTTAACACAGATACGCAGTATTTT	CASSLVIAGGLNTDTQYF
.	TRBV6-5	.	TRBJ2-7	TGTGCCAGCAAAATCCTTGGCAGGGGAGAGTACTTC	CASKILGRGEYF
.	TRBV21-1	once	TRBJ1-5	TGTGCCAGCAGCAATCTAGGACACTGCGGGGATAGCAATCAGCCCCAGCATTTT	CASSNLGHCGDSNQPQHF
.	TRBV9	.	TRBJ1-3	TGTGCCAGCGCTTGGGGAGGGGCTGGAAACACCATATATTTT	CASAWGGAGNTIYF
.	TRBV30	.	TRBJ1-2	TGTGCCTGGAGTGTAGGAGATGGCTACACCTTC	CAWSVGDGYTF
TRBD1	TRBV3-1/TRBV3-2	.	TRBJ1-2	TGTGCCAGCAGCCACGCGGCCGGGACAGGGGGAAATGGCTACACCTTC	CASSHAAGTGGNGYTF
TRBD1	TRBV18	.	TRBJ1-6	TGTGCCAGCTCACCTTTGGACAGGGGCAATTCACCCCTCCACTTT	CASSPLDRGNSPLHF
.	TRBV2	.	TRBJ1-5	TGTGCCAGCAGTGGGAGCATTGGTGGCAATCAGCCCCAGCATTTT	CASSGSIGGNQPQHF
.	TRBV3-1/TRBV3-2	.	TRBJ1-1	TGTGCCAGCAGCCAAGATAGCCCATCTGAGGACACTGAAGCTTTCTTT	CASSQDSPSEDTEAFF
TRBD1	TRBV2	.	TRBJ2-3	TGTGCCAGCAGTTGGCGAGGAGGGGACAGGGGCACAGATACGCAGTATTTT	CASSWRGGDRGTDTQYF
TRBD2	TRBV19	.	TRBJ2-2	TGTGCCAGTAGTATAGGGGAGGGCGTCAACACCGGGGAGCTGTTTTTT	CASSIGEGVNTGELFF
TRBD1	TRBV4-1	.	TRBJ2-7	TGCGCCAGCAGCCAAGGGGGACAGGGTATCTACGAGCAGTACTTC	CASSQGGQGIYEQYF
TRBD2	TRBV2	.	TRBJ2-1	TGTGCCAGCAGTGCCCGACTAGCGGAGCGGAATGAGCAGTTCTTC	CASSARLAERNEQFF
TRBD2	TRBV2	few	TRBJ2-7	TGTGCCAGCAGGCGGGGGATTATCTACGAGCAGTACTTC	CASRRGIIYEQYF
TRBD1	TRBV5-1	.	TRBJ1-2	TGCGCCAGCAGCTGGGACAGTGGGGGCTATGGCTACACCTTC	CASSWDSGGYGYTF
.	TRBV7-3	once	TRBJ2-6	TGTGCCAGCAGCTTGGGCCAGACTGGGGCCAACGTCCTGACTTTC	CASSLGQTGANVLTF
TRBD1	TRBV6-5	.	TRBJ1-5	TGTGCCAGCAGGGACGGACAGGGCGGTCAGCCCCAGCATTTT	CASRDGQGGQPQHF
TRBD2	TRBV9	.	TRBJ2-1	TGTGCCAGCAGCGGATCCTTAGCGGGGGGACGCTCCTACAATGAGCAGTTCTTC	CASSGSLAGGRSYNEQFF
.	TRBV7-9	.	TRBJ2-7	TGTGCCAGCAGCTCGTCACAGGGAGCAGGGCAGTACTTC	CASSSSQGAGQYF
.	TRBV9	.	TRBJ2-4	TGTGCCAGGGAAACACTAGACATTCTTGCTCTAGCCAAAAACATTCAGTACTTC	CARETLDILALAKNIQYF
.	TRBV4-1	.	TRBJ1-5	TGCGCCAGCAGCCTCGGAGGAGAGAGAGTCAATCAGCCCCAGCATTTT	CASSLGGERVNQPQHF
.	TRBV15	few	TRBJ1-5	TGTGCCACCAGCACTTCCCCCCCGGGAGGGCGTCAGCCCCAGCATTTT	CATSTSPPGGRQPQHF
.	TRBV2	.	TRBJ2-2	TGTGCCAGCAGTGAAGCGCGAGCCGGGGAGCTGTTTTTT	CASSEARAGELFF
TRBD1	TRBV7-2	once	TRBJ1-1	TGTGCCAGCAGCCTAGACAGGGTCGGTGAAGCTTTCTTT	CASSLDRVGEAFF
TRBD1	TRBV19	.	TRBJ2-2	TGTGCCAGTTCGTGGGGACAGGGGAACACCGGGGAGCTGTTTTTT	CASSWGQGNTGELFF
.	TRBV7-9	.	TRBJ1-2	TGTGCCAGCAGCCCCCCGGGAGGATATGGCTACACCTTC	CASSPPGGYGYTF
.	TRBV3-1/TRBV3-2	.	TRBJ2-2	TGTGCCAGCACACCGACAGCGACTAGCGGGGAGCTGTTTTTT	CASTPTATSGELFF
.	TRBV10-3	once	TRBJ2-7	TGTGCCATCAGTTCACAGGGTGTGGGAGTCAAAAAGTCCTACGAGCAGTACTTC	CAISSQGVGVKKSYEQYF
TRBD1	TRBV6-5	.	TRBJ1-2	TGTGCCAGCAGTCCCGGGACAGGCTACTATGGCTACACCTTC	CASSPGTGYYGYTF
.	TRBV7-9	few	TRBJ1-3	TGTGCCAGCAGCTTAGCAGGGGCCGGAAACACCATATATTTT	CASSLAGAGNTIYF
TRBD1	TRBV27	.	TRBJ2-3	TGTGCCAGCAGTTTGGGACAGGGCCAAGATACGCAGTATTTT	CASSLGQGQDTQYF
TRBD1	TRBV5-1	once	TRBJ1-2	TGCGCCAGCAGCCGGACAGGGGGCGGTGATGGCTACACCTTC	CASSRTGGGDGYTF
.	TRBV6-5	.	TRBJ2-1	TGTGCCAGCAGAACTTGGTATGAGCAGTTCTTC	CASRTWYEQFF